This is a list of T cell receptor beta chains from one sample in a study of shared clonotypes between healthy human individuals. Sequencing was performed with immunoSEQ multiplex PCR; in TCRdb, only in-frame clones are kept and a portion is missing. The table lists fewer than 700,000 clones, roughly 96% of them singletons. Sequenced sample: naive CD8+ T cells sorted from blood. Every receptor here comes from a woman in her twenties or thirties in good health. The CDR3 runs from the conserved cysteine through the conserved F or W. A D gene is named only where the DNA matches it firmly. Clone size is not always given. Where it is, it says once, few, many or a class for expanded clones.

j_call d_call v_call clone_size cdr3_aa cdr3_nt
TRBJ1-6 NA TRBV27 NA CASTSYNSPLHF TGTGCCAGCACCTCCTATAATTCACCCCTCCACTTT
TRBJ2-7 NA TRBV7-8 NA CASSQGLGEQYF TGTGCCAGCAGCCAAGGTCTTGGCGAGCAGTACTTC
TRBJ2-7 TRBD2 TRBV27 NA CASSLGPGTSSYEQYF TGTGCCAGCAGTTTAGGGCCCGGGACTAGTTCCTACGAGCAGTACTTC
TRBJ2-7 TRBD1 TRBV5-4 NA CASSLDTETGVGGQYF TGTGCCAGCAGCTTGGACACAGAGACAGGGGTCGGCGGGCAGTACTTC
TRBJ1-1 NA TRBV27 NA CASSLNWDGSEAFF TGTGCCAGCAGTTTAAATTGGGATGGTTCTGAAGCTTTCTTT
TRBJ1-2 NA TRBV21-1 NA CASSNQGTEPHYGYTF TGTGCCAGCAGCAACCAAGGGACAGAGCCGCACTATGGCTACACCTTC
TRBJ2-3 NA TRBV9 NA CASSDRYTDTQYF TGTGCCAGCAGCGACAGATACACAGATACGCAGTATTTT
TRBJ2-1 TRBD2 TRBV13 NA CASSNRDYGFEQFF TGTGCCAGCAGCAACCGGGACTATGGCTTTGAGCAGTTCTTC
TRBJ1-1 NA TRBV19 once CASSMEGETEAFF TGTGCCAGTAGTATGGAGGGAGAGACTGAAGCTTTCTTT
TRBJ2-7 NA TRBV28 NA CASSLLRNYEQYF TGTGCCAGCAGTTTGTTGCGTAATTACGAGCAGTACTTC
TRBJ2-1 NA TRBV19 NA CASSSFKERYNEQFF TGTGCCAGTAGTAGCTTTAAGGAGCGGTACAATGAGCAGTTCTTC
TRBJ1-5 NA TRBV2 NA CASSEGVVGNQPQHF TGTGCCAGCAGTGAGGGGGTAGTAGGCAATCAGCCCCAGCATTTT
TRBJ2-1 TRBD2 TRBV30 NA CAWTPRGGLAPLGNYNEQFF TGTGCCTGGACCCCGAGGGGGGGACTAGCCCCCCTGGGGAACTACAATGAGCAGTTCTTC
TRBJ2-1 NA TRBV9 NA CASSVRLGSYNEQFF TGTGCCAGCAGCGTTCGCCTTGGATCCTACAATGAGCAGTTCTTC
TRBJ1-4 NA TRBV21-1 NA CASSKAGGTNEKLFF TGTGCCAGCAGCAAGGCAGGGGGAACTAATGAAAAACTGTTTTTT
TRBJ2-6 NA TRBV15 NA CATSRDPEEANVLTF TGTGCCACCAGCAGAGATCCGGAAGAGGCCAACGTCCTGACTTTC
TRBJ2-1 NA TRBV28 NA CASSFLLNEQFF TGTGCCAGCAGTTTCCTTTTGAATGAGCAGTTCTTC
TRBJ1-1 NA TRBV10-1 NA CASSESGDGNTEAFF TGCGCCAGCAGTGAGTCGGGAGACGGGAACACTGAAGCTTTCTTT
TRBJ1-6 NA TRBV9 NA CASSTRTDKNSPLHF TGTGCCAGCAGCACGCGGACGGATAAAAATTCACCCCTCCACTTT
TRBJ1-5 TRBD1 TRBV28 once CASSFTMAGGTYSNQPQHF TGTGCCAGCAGTTTCACAATGGCAGGGGGGACATATAGCAATCAGCCCCAGCATTTT
TRBJ1-1 TRBD1 TRBV5-1 NA CASSSRQGNTEAFF TGCGCCAGCAGCTCGAGACAGGGCAACACTGAAGCTTTCTTT
TRBJ2-5 TRBD2 TRBV5-6 NA CASSLGGGSQETQYF TGTGCCAGCAGCTTGGGCGGGGGTTCCCAAGAGACCCAGTACTTC
TRBJ2-1 NA TRBV19 NA CASNPDRFSGNEQFF TGTGCCAGTAACCCGGACAGATTTAGTGGCAATGAGCAGTTCTTC
TRBJ1-4 NA TRBV4-1 NA CASSQVRFDEKLFF TGCGCCAGCAGCCAGGTTCGTTTTGACGAAAAACTGTTTTTT
TRBJ1-2 NA TRBV7-9 once CASSLGHSFDGYTF TGTGCCAGCAGCTTAGGCCACAGCTTCGATGGCTACACCTTC
TRBJ1-5 NA TRBV7-8 NA CASSSSAGFQPQHF TGTGCCAGCAGCAGCTCCGCGGGTTTTCAGCCCCAGCATTTT
TRBJ1-2 TRBD1 TRBV6-6 NA CASNPGGQNYGYTF TGTGCCAGCAACCCAGGGGGACAGAACTATGGCTACACCTTC
TRBJ2-7 TRBD2 TRBV7-8 NA CASSLALAGGRRINYEQYF TGTGCCAGCAGTCTAGCACTAGCGGGAGGCCGCAGAATTAACTACGAGCAGTACTTC
TRBJ2-7 NA TRBV15 NA CATSSTPGVFSYEQYF TGTGCCACCAGCTCAACACCAGGGGTCTTTTCCTACGAGCAGTACTTC
TRBJ2-7 NA TRBV6-6 NA CASSHEVYEQYF TGTGCCAGCAGCCATGAGGTATACGAGCAGTACTTC
TRBJ1-5 NA TRBV18 NA CASSPGPESNQPQHF TGTGCCAGCTCACCCGGACCGGAGAGCAATCAGCCCCAGCATTTT
TRBJ2-1 NA TRBV11-2 NA CASSLDLGGLLGNEQFF TGTGCCAGCAGCTTAGATTTGGGGGGCCTGCTGGGGAATGAGCAGTTCTTC
TRBJ2-7 NA TRBV15 NA CATSSKLAHEQYF TGTGCCACCAGCAGTAAGCTAGCGCACGAGCAGTACTTC
TRBJ1-5 NA TRBV7-6 NA CASSLGTPNQPQHF TGTGCCAGCAGCTTGGGGACACCAAATCAGCCCCAGCATTTT
TRBJ2-3 TRBD2 TRBV9 NA CASSSGTSGSTDTQYF TGTGCCAGCAGCTCCGGGACTAGCGGAAGCACAGATACGCAGTATTTT
TRBJ2-7 TRBD2 TRBV5-1 NA CASRLPGGDEQYF TGCGCCAGCAGGTTGCCGGGAGGGGACGAGCAGTACTTC
TRBJ2-7 TRBD1 TRBV5-8 NA CASSRKDRRREQYF TGTGCCAGCAGCCGGAAGGACAGGCGACGAGAGCAGTACTTC
TRBJ2-1 NA TRBV4-1 NA CASSLTGGHNEQFF TGCGCCAGCAGCCTCACTGGGGGTCACAATGAGCAGTTCTTC
TRBJ2-3 NA TRBV4-1 NA CASSQEPSRTDTQYF TGCGCCAGCAGCCAAGAGCCGAGCCGCACAGATACGCAGTATTTT
TRBJ2-7 TRBD1 TRBV7-6 NA CASSRTGRGEQYF TGTGCCAGCAGCCGGACAGGCCGTGGGGAGCAGTACTTC
TRBJ2-5 TRBD2 TRBV9 NA CASSETSGIGTQYF TGTGCCAGCAGCGAGACTAGCGGGATTGGGACCCAGTACTTC
TRBJ2-7 TRBD2 TRBV11-2 NA CASSLESSGSRPHYEQYF TGTGCCAGCAGCTTGGAGTCTAGCGGGAGTAGGCCCCACTACGAGCAGTACTTC
TRBJ2-1 TRBD2 TRBV18 NA CASSREREGTYNEQFF TGTGCCAGCTCACGCGAGCGGGAGGGCACCTACAATGAGCAGTTCTTC
TRBJ2-2 NA TRBV28 NA CASSLWGNTGELFF TGTGCCAGCAGTTTATGGGGGAACACCGGGGAGCTGTTTTTT
TRBJ2-1 TRBD1 TRBV9 NA CASSQRQGPSNEQFF TGTGCCAGCAGCCAGCGACAGGGGCCCTCGAATGAGCAGTTCTTC
TRBJ2-3 TRBD2 TRBV5-1 NA CASSLDAREDSTDTQYF TGCGCCAGCAGCTTGGATGCGCGGGAGGATAGCACAGATACGCAGTATTTT
TRBJ1-1 TRBD1 TRBV25-1 NA CASSESKGGYRTEAFF TGTGCCAGCAGTGAATCCAAAGGGGGCTACCGGACTGAAGCTTTCTTT
TRBJ2-5 NA TRBV4-1 NA CASSQSKVFRETQYF TGCGCCAGCAGCCAATCTAAGGTTTTTCGGGAGACCCAGTACTTC
TRBJ1-5 NA TRBV27 NA CASSLLGDSNQPQHF TGTGCCAGCAGTTTATTAGGGGACAGCAATCAGCCCCAGCATTTT
TRBJ2-7 TRBD1 TRBV9 NA CASSVGTGAYEQYF TGTGCCAGCAGCGTAGGAACAGGGGCCTACGAGCAGTACTTC
TRBJ1-1 NA TRBV9 NA CASSGRDGMNTEAFF TGTGCCAGCAGCGGACGGGACGGCATGAACACTGAAGCTTTCTTT
TRBJ2-7 NA TRBV27 NA CASSLSLAAEQYF TGTGCCAGCAGTTTATCTTTGGCGGCCGAGCAGTACTTC
TRBJ2-3 NA TRBV4-2 NA CASSQGPRDFTDTQYF TGTGCCAGCAGCCAAGGGCCTCGGGACTTCACAGATACGCAGTATTTT
TRBJ2-7 NA TRBV27 NA CASSFSGDLSYEQYF TGTGCCAGCAGTTTTAGTGGGGACCTCTCCTACGAGCAGTACTTC
TRBJ1-4 NA TRBV18 NA CASSTRQIANEKLFF TGTGCCAGCTCAACGCGACAGATAGCTAATGAAAAACTGTTTTTT
TRBJ2-1 NA TRBV27 NA CASSSRDSYNEQFF TGTGCCAGCAGTTCCCGGGACTCCTACAATGAGCAGTTCTTC
TRBJ2-1 NA TRBV5-6 NA CASSPRQATIFNEQFF TGTGCCAGCAGCCCGCGACAAGCTACCATCTTCAATGAGCAGTTCTTC